The next 24 T cell receptor beta chains were all read from a single sample in a study of type 1 regulatory T cells. TCRdb re-called the reads through MiXCR, storing one row per CDR3 protein. The sample yields 75,000 to 100,000 distinct CDR3 sequences, around a third seen once. Material for sequencing was CD4+ T cells, either the whole sample or a sorted fraction (not recorded which). The source is a human donor in good health.

The sample holds a few counts of this clonotype. The chain is built from TRBV6-5 and TRBJ1-4, with no clear D. The CDR3 consists of 13 residues. Germline V gene lookup returns CDR1 MNHEY and CDR2 SVGAGI. V lost 6 bases and J 4 bases, leaving 9 bases between the germline ends. The CDR3: CASRGLNNEKLFF. The CDR3 DNA is TGTGCCAGCAGGGGATTAAATAATGAAAAACTGTTTTTT.

The chain joins TRBV9 to TRBJ1-6, with D uncertain. The germline CDR1 and CDR2 sequences are SGDLS and YYNGEE. Trimming stripped 1 base from V and 7 bases from J, with 6 bases between. This CDR3 region has 13 residues. The DNA for the CDR3 is TGTGCCAGCAGCGTAAAAGCGAATTCACCCCTCCACTTT. Its protein is CASSVKANSPLHF.

The genes are TRBV7-2 and TRBJ2-1, with TRBD2 matching over 11 bases. Germline V CDR1 and CDR2: SGHTA, FQGNSA. V dropped 5 bases and J dropped 7; count of bases not matched to a gene: 19. This CDR3 is built from 19 residues. DNA of the CDR3: TGTGCCAGCAGCCCACACTCGATTAGCGGGAGGGCCTCTGAAAATGAGCAGTTCTTC. The encoded protein is CASSPHSISGRASENEQFF.

This sequence joins TRBV27 and TRBJ1-4; a possible D gene is TRBD1 (6 bases). The ends were cut back, 2 bases at V and 7 bases at J, with 8 bases in the middle. The length of the CDR3 is 13 residues. Germline values: CDR1 MNHEY, CDR2 SMNVEV (reference sequence). This CDR3 reads CASSLGGLEKLFF. For the CDR3, the DNA is TGTGCCAGCAGTTTAGGGGGGCTTGAAAAACTGTTTTTT.

This rearrangement joins TRBV6-2 or TRBV6-3 to TRBJ2-7; D is unclear. CDR3 length: 14 amino acids. V was clipped by 5 bases and J by 0 bases, with 11 bases between them. Germline lookup yields CDR1 MNHEY and CDR2 SVGEGT. The CDR3 sequence: CASSRSGASYEQYF. Written as DNA, the CDR3 is TGTGCCAGCAGTCGGTCCGGAGCCTCCTACGAGCAGTACTTC.

This clonotype was found a few times. The chain recombines TRBV7-2 with TRBJ2-1, with 10 bases fitting TRBD2. V gave up 4 bases and J gave up 2 bases; unmatched junction bases: 5. CDR3 length: 16 residues. Germline CDR1 SGHTA, CDR2 FQGNSA. CDR3 sequence: CASSSWTSGAYNEQFF. The DNA of the CDR3 is TGTGCCAGCAGCTCGTGGACTAGCGGAGCCTACAATGAGCAGTTCTTC. Complete variable domain (other parts from reference TRBV7-2 and TRBJ2-1): GAGVSQSPSNKVTEKGKDVELRCDPISGHTALYWYRQSLGQGLEFLIYFQGNSAPDKSGLPSDRFSAERTGGSVSTLTIQRTQQEDSAVYLCASSSWTSGAYNEQFFGPGTRLTVL.

This clonotype showed up just a few times. This chain uses TRBV5-1 with TRBJ2-7; tentative D call: TRBD2 (6 bases). CDR1 SGHRS and CDR2 YFSETQ come from the germline V gene. The CDR3 loop spans 16 amino acids. V lost 2 bases and J lost 0, with 15 bases in between. This CDR3 reads CASSFDGSPVSYEQYF. CDR3 sequence (DNA): TGCGCCAGCAGCTTCGACGGGAGTCCGGTCTCCTACGAGCAGTACTTC.

The chain has TRBV5-4 and TRBJ2-5; 11 bases line up with TRBD2. Losses at the gene ends were 2 bases for V and 3 bases for J; bases not matched to a gene: 3. CDR1 SGHNT and CDR2 YYREEE come from the germline V gene (reference sequence). The CDR3 totals 15 residues. The CDR3 spells CASSFLSGREETQYF. The CDR3 nucleotides read TGTGCCAGCAGCTTCCTTAGCGGGAGGGAAGAGACCCAGTACTTC.

The chain employs TRBV10-2 and TRBJ2-1, with 10 bases aligning to TRBD2. Germline V gives CDR1 WSHSY, CDR2 SAAADI. The CDR3 is made up of 15 amino acids. The V gene end was trimmed by 7 bases and the J gene end by 6 bases; junction bases not matched to a gene: 9. CDR3 sequence reads: CASIEGTSVLNEQFF. The CDR3 DNA reads TGCGCCAGCATTGAAGGGACTAGCGTGCTCAATGAGCAGTTCTTC.

The gene calls are TRBV27 and TRBJ2-7; the match to TRBD1 covers 7 bases. CDR3 size: 15 residues. V lost 5 bases, J lost 0 bases, and 7 bases stayed unmatched. Germline V gene lookup returns CDR1 MNHEY and CDR2 SMNVEV (reference sequence). The CDR3 sequence: CASSTGQVSSYEQYF. CDR3 nucleotide sequence: TGTGCCAGCAGTACAGGACAGGTCAGCTCCTACGAGCAGTACTTC.

J is TRBJ2-1 and V is TRBV5-1, with 7 bases that match TRBD2. V was clipped by 4 bases and J by 12 bases; unmatched bases: 13. CDR3 length: 14 residues. Per germline, CDR1 SGHRS and CDR2 YFSETQ. The CDR3, as DNA: TGCGCCAGCAGCCCCTCTACCGCGGCTAGCGGGCAGTTCTTC. Translation: CASSPSTAASGQFF.

The chain carries TRBV5-6 and TRBJ2-3; D ambiguous. The CDR3 length is 12 residues. CDR1 and CDR2 from the germline V gene are SGHDT and YYEEEE. With 0 bases removed from V and 4 bases from J, the gap between germline ends came to 3 bases. The CDR3 DNA sequence: TGTGCCAGCAGCTTGGAGGCAGATACGCAGTATTTT. The encoded protein is CASSLEADTQYF.

The J gene is TRBJ2-1, the V gene TRBV6-1, with a tentative D call TRBD2 (5 bases). V was clipped by 10 bases and J by 7 bases, with 20 bases between them. Germline V CDR1 and CDR2: MNHNS, SASEGT. The CDR3 is 14 residues long. The CDR3 reads CATNDRGAVNEQFF. The CDR3 DNA is TGTGCCACCAATGATCGGGGAGCAGTAAATGAGCAGTTCTTC.

The table lists this clonotype with a few counts. The genes are TRBV27 and TRBJ2-7; TRBD2 matches at 12 bases. Germline CDR1 is MNHEY and CDR2 is SMNVEV (reference sequence). V shed 5 bases and J 1 base; nucleotides not matched to a gene: 6. The CDR3 runs 16 residues. The CDR3 is CASSTLAGGGSYEQYF. CDR3 sequence (DNA): TGTGCCAGCAGTACTCTAGCGGGAGGGGGATCCTACGAGCAGTACTTC.

The chain joins TRBV27 to TRBJ2-3, with TRBD2 matching over 8 bases. Germline CDR1 and CDR2: MNHEY and SMNVEV (reference sequence). The CDR3 consists of 16 residues. V shed 5 bases and J 5 bases; nucleotides not matched to a gene: 12. CDR3 nucleotides: TGTGCCAGCAGTACCCTTCGCCGGGAGGGCCAAGATACGCAGTATTTT. Protein: CASSTLRREGQDTQYF.

The chain employs TRBV29-1 and TRBJ1-5; no firm D call. The CDR3 consists of 13 residues. CDR1 is SQVTM, CDR2 ANQGSEA, per germline. The V end was cut by 4 bases, the J end by 7 bases, with 14 bases between. CDR3 in DNA: TGCAGCGTTGGAGGGTCAGCCGACCAGCCCCAGCATTTT. It encodes CSVGGSADQPQHF. Full variable domain (missing parts from reference TRBV29-1 and TRBJ1-5): SAVISQKPSRDICQRGTSLTIQCQVDSQVTMMFWYRQQPGQSLTLIATANQGSEATYESGFVIDKFPISRPNLTFSTLTVSNMSPEDSSIYLCSVGGSADQPQHFGDGTRLSIL.

This chain joins TRBV6-6 and TRBJ1-3; D is ambiguous. Between the trimmed V and J ends, which lost 8 bases and 5 bases, there was a span of 10 bases. CDR3 size: 12 residues. Germline loops: CDR1 MNHNY, CDR2 SVGAGI (reference sequence). The CDR3 spells CASCLQRNTIYF. The DNA for the CDR3 is TGTGCCAGCTGTCTCCAACGAAACACCATATATTTT.

This clonotype occurred a few times. This chain joins TRBV29-1 and TRBJ2-5; 12 bases line up with TRBD2. CDR1 SQVTM and CDR2 ANQGSEA come from the germline V gene. The length of the CDR3 is 13 residues. The trim removed 7 bases at V and 5 bases at J, leaving 5 bases unmatched. In nucleotides, the CDR3 is TGCAGCGGAAGACTAGCGGGAGTCGAGACCCAGTACTTC. Translating gives CSGRLAGVETQYF.

Comment on this clonotype: Relative to the germline gene, one junction end is altered; a read error may explain this. This rearrangement joins TRBV20-1 to TRBJ1-1; D may be TRBD1 (6 bases). The CDR3 totals 13 residues. The germline V gene encodes CDR1 DFQATT and CDR2 SNEGSKA (reference sequence). As DNA, the CDR3 is TGCAGTGCAAACAGGGATCCTGGCACTGGAGCTTTCTTT. Encoded protein: CSANRDPGTGAFF.

The table lists this clonotype with a few counts. This sequence joins TRBV3-1 and TRBJ2-4, with a weak D call TRBD1 (5 bases). Looked up from germline, CDR1 is LGHDT and CDR2 is YNNKEL (reference sequence). V lost 2 bases and J lost 9, with 14 bases in between. This CDR3 has 14 amino acids. CDR3 DNA: TGTGCCAGCAGCCAATTTGTGGGGCAGGCCATTCAGTACTTC. Protein: CASSQFVGQAIQYF.

This clonotype was found a few times. This chain uses TRBV9 with TRBJ1-1, with D maybe TRBD1 (5 bases). V lost 0 bases and J lost 0, with 18 bases in between. This CDR3 has 18 residues. From germline, CDR1 is SGDLS and CDR2 YYNGEE. The CDR3 DNA sequence: TGTGCCAGCAGCGTAGCTATGGGGCCCACATACCTGAACACTGAAGCTTTCTTT. Residues: CASSVAMGPTYLNTEAFF.

This clonotype was detected a few times. The rearrangement links TRBV20-1 to TRBJ2-5, with 7 bases matching TRBD2. Trimming at V came to 5 bases and at J to 2 bases, leaving 5 bases not matched to a gene. The CDR3 is 13 residues long. From germline, CDR1 is DFQATT and CDR2 SNEGSKA (reference sequence). CDR3 protein: CSAEHGGQETQYF. In DNA form, the CDR3 reads TGCAGTGCTGAGCACGGGGGGCAAGAGACCCAGTACTTC.

This clonotype was counted between two and nine times. V gene TRBV20-1 combines with J gene TRBJ2-2; 7 bases line up with TRBD2. The V gene's germline CDR1 is DFQATT and CDR2 SNEGSKA (reference sequence). This CDR3 has 14 residues. Here the CDR3 DNA reads TGCAGCGCGTCCAGCGGGATTGGAACCGGGGAGCTGTTTTTT. Amino acids: CSASSGIGTGELFF.

This clonotype was recorded once. The chain uses TRBV29-1 and TRBJ2-7, with TRBD2 matching 16 bases. The V gene end was trimmed by 4 bases and the J gene end by 2 bases; junction bases not matched to a gene: 11. This CDR3 has 18 amino acids. Per germline, CDR1 SQVTM and CDR2 ANQGSEA. The CDR3 region is CSVAPGTSGRAPTYEQYF. CDR3 coding DNA: TGCAGCGTTGCCCCAGGGACTAGCGGGAGGGCCCCAACCTACGAGCAGTACTTC.